Below, 32 T cell receptor beta chains from the same sample are listed, as sequenced in a study of blood T cell repertoires in COVID-19. Data came from immunoSEQ multiplex PCR; TCRdb stores just in-frame clones and leaves some out. Of around 300,000 clones detected, 89% appear once; the ten largest clones hold 0.94%. Material for sequencing was peripheral blood. The source of these receptors is a woman between 40 and 50 years old who had recovered from COVID-19.

The count of this clone is one. CDR3 in DNA: TGTGCCAGCAGCAAAGGTTGGTCCAGCGGGAGGAAACCCTGCTGTGGTACGCAGTATTTT. It yields the protein CASSKGWSSGRKPCCGTQYF. J is TRBJ2-3 and V is TRBV21-1; no check of the table's D call, TRBD2, against the DNA was made. TRBV21-1 counts as a pseudogene. The CDR3 covers 20 residues.

The rearrangement links TRBV5-8 to TRBJ1-5, with 7 bases that match TRBD1. Germline V gene data show CDR1 as SGHTS and CDR2 as YDEGEE. CDR3 size: 15 residues. With 0 bases clipped from V and 7 bases from J, the junction kept 7 bases outside the gene matches. CDR3 DNA sequence: TGTGCCAGCAGCTTGGGCACAGGGGCTGGGCAGCCCCAGCATTTT. Translation gives CASSLGTGAGQPQHF.

CDR3 sequence reads: CASSKGLSSYNEQFF. DNA for the CDR3: TGTGCCAGCAGCAAGGGACTCAGCTCCTACAATGAGCAGTTCTTC. The gene calls are TRBV7-2 and TRBJ2-1, with D possibly TRBD2 on 6 matching bases. Trimming stripped 5 bases from V and 0 bases from J, with 11 bases between. Germline V gene lookup returns CDR1 SGHTA and CDR2 FQGNSA. The CDR3 loop spans 15 amino acids.

A remark on this clone: In the same sample, other DNA sequences code for this CDR3. This chain connects TRBV19 to TRBJ1-5, with 8 nucleotides matching TRBD1. The CDR3 is 14 residues long. The V segment lost 6 bases and the J segment 4 bases; nucleotides outside the gene matches: 5. Germline CDR1 is LNHDA and CDR2 is SQIVND (reference sequence). The CDR3 DNA reads as TGTGCCAGTAGCCCCACAGGGGGGAATCAGCCCCAGCATTTT. It is translated as CASSPTGGNQPQHF.

The chain recombines TRBV5-1 with TRBJ2-3; 8 bases agree with TRBD1. CDR3 length: 18 residues. V shed 0 bases, J shed 1 base, and the junction held 10 bases outside the gene matches. The germline V gene encodes CDR1 SGHRS and CDR2 YFSETQ. In DNA form, the CDR3 reads TGCGCCAGCAGCTTGGTGGGAACAGGGGGATCAGGCACAGATACGCAGTATTTT. Residues: CASSLVGTGGSGTDTQYF. The full variable domain, in which reference TRBV5-1 and TRBJ2-3 provide the parts outside the CDR3, is KAGVTQTPRYLIKTRGQQVTLSCSPISGHRSVSWYQQTPGQGLQFLFEYFSETQRNKGNFPGRFSGRQFSNSRSEMNVSTLELGDSALYLCASSLVGTGGSGTDTQYFGPGTRLTVL.

The chain has TRBV5-1 and TRBJ2-5; 9 positions agree with TRBD2. V lost 4 bases, J lost 1 base, and 11 bases stayed unmatched. Germline CDR1 SGHRS, CDR2 YFSETQ. The CDR3 sequence is 17 residues long. CDR3 nucleotides: TGCGCCAGCAGCCCAGGGACTAGCTCTTTGAGCCAAGAGACCCAGTACTTC. It is translated as CASSPGTSSLSQETQYF.

The chain has TRBV13 and TRBJ2-7, with 8 bases identical to TRBD2. CDR3 length equals 14 residues. V lost 0 bases and J lost 8; bases outside the gene matches: 6. CDR1 and CDR2 (germline): PRHDT, FYEKMQ (reference sequence). CDR3: CASSLGTSERQQYF. CDR3 sequence (DNA): TGTGCCAGCAGCTTAGGGACTAGCGAGCGGCAGCAGTACTTC.

The chain combines TRBV2 with TRBJ1-1, with 7 positions matching TRBD1. CDR1 is SNHLY and CDR2 is FYNNEI in the germline V gene. This CDR3 has 13 amino acids. The ends lost 9 bases at V and 0 bases at J; junction bases unmatched: 4. The CDR3 sequence is CARGQILNTEAFF. Written as DNA, the CDR3 is TGTGCCAGGGGACAGATATTGAACACTGAAGCTTTCTTT.

V usage is TRBV5-5 and J usage is TRBJ2-1, with 7 bases identical to TRBD2. Germline loops: CDR1 SGHKS, CDR2 YYEKEE (reference sequence). The CDR3 is made up of 16 amino acids. Trimming removed 0 bases from V and 5 bases from J; junction bases left unmatched: 8. CDR3 sequence (DNA): TGTGCCAGCAGCTTGGGCGGGGGAACAGCGCACAATGAGCAGTTCTTC. Translation gives CASSLGGGTAHNEQFF.

The chain joins TRBV9 to TRBJ1-4, with D possibly TRBD1 on 5 matching bases. The CDR3 runs 16 residues. Trimming took 2 bases from V and 0 from J, leaving 11 bases between them. Germline CDR1 reads SGDLS; CDR2 reads YYNGEE. CDR3 sequence: CASSVGGTATNEKLFF. As DNA, the CDR3 is TGTGCCAGCAGCGTTGGGGGGACGGCAACTAATGAAAAACTGTTTTTT.

The V gene is TRBV6-5, the J gene TRBJ2-6; D is perhaps TRBD1 (5 bases). The CDR3 has 15 amino acids. V was cut by 7 bases and J by 0 bases, with 10 bases left in between. CDR1 is MNHEY and CDR2 is SVGAGI in the germline V gene. CDR3 loop: CASTGMSSGANVLTF. The CDR3 DNA sequence: TGTGCCAGCACAGGGATGAGCTCTGGGGCCAACGTCCTGACTTTC.

The chain recombines TRBV7-2 with TRBJ2-7, with 7 bases that match TRBD2. V shed 6 bases and J 1 base; nucleotides not matched to a gene: 9. Germline CDR1 SGHTA, CDR2 FQGNSA. This CDR3 region has 15 residues. CDR3 loop: CASRIHREASYEQYF. The DNA for the CDR3 is TGTGCCAGCAGAATCCACCGGGAGGCTTCCTACGAGCAGTACTTC.

In its sample, this clone was seen once. The genes are TRBV6-5 and TRBJ2-7, with D possibly TRBD2 on 5 matching bases. CDR1 and CDR2 from the germline V gene are MNHEY and SVGAGI. Trimming cost V 0 bases and J 2 bases, with 11 bases left between them. This CDR3 region has 15 residues. The CDR3 here is CASSYSPGKPYEQYF. CDR3 nucleotide sequence: TGTGCCAGCAGTTACTCCCCCGGGAAACCCTACGAGCAGTACTTC.

This clone appeared once. This chain links TRBV3-1 (or the pseudogene TRBV3-2) with TRBJ2-2, with no clear D. CDR1 LGHDT and CDR2 YNNKEL come from the germline V gene (reference sequence). The length of the CDR3 is 14 residues. With 0 bases removed from V and 7 bases from J, the gap between germline ends came to 9 bases. In nucleotides, the CDR3 is TGTGCCAGCAGCCAAGACCCGGCGGTCGGGGAGCTGTTTTTT. It codes for CASSQDPAVGELFF.

Concerning this clone itself: The sample has other DNA sequences that encode this CDR3 too. The chain links TRBV5-1 to TRBJ2-3; D is unresolved. Trimming took off 0 bases at V and 5 bases at J, with 4 bases between the two ends. Germline V gene data show CDR1 as SGHRS and CDR2 as YFSETQ. The CDR3 is 12 residues long. The CDR3 nucleotides read TGCGCCAGCAGCTTGGCGGTAGATACGCAGTATTTT. Amino acid sequence: CASSLAVDTQYF.

The CDR3 region has the DNA TGTGCCACCCCCTTTGGTAGTAGCGGGCCGAACACCGGGGAGCTGTTTTTT. This encodes CATPFGSSGPNTGELFF. This rearrangement joins TRBV5-4 to TRBJ2-2; 7 nucleotides agree with TRBD2. Germline lookup yields CDR1 SGHNT and CDR2 YYREEE (reference sequence). The CDR3 is 17 amino acids. Trimming removed 9 bases from V and 0 bases from J; junction bases left unmatched: 14. Full variable domain (outside the CDR3, taken from reference TRBV5-4 and TRBJ2-2): ETGVTQSPTHLIKTRGQQVTLRCSSQSGHNTVSWYQQALGQGPQFIFQYYREEENGRGNFPPRFSGLQFPNYSSELNVNALELDDSALYLCATPFGSSGPNTGELFFGEGSRLTVL.

V usage is TRBV6-5 and J usage is TRBJ1-4; TRBD1 matches at 9 bases. In germline, CDR1 is MNHEY, CDR2 SVGAGI. V was clipped by 2 bases and J by 6 bases; unmatched bases: 1. This CDR3 is built from 14 residues. CDR3 in amino acids: CASSYRDRDEKLFF. In DNA, the CDR3 is TGTGCCAGCAGTTACCGGGACAGGGATGAAAAACTGTTTTTT.

The gene calls are TRBV7-9 and TRBJ2-3; 8 bases are shared with TRBD2. J was trimmed by 3 bases and V by 5 bases; bases with no gene match: 7. Germline CDR1 and CDR2: SEHNR and FQNEAQ (reference sequence). The CDR3 length is 15 residues. In nucleotides, the CDR3 is TGTGCCAGCAGCGAGACTAGCGACCCGACAGATACGCAGTATTTT. Translation gives CASSETSDPTDTQYF.

The chain links TRBV30 to TRBJ2-7; 7 bases match TRBD1. Germline values: CDR1 GTSNPN, CDR2 SVGIG (reference sequence). Trimming cost V 2 bases and J 0 bases; bases outside gene matches: 4. The CDR3 spans 14 residues. CDR3: CAWSTGASSYEQYF. CDR3 DNA: TGTGCCTGGAGTACAGGGGCAAGCTCCTACGAGCAGTACTTC.

The V call is TRBV29-1, the J call TRBJ2-5, with D possibly matching TRBD2 (5 bases). In germline, CDR1 is SQVTM, CDR2 ANQGSEA. The CDR3 is 12 residues long. V lost 4 bases to trimming and J lost 9 bases, with 15 bases between them. For the CDR3, the DNA is TGCAGCGTTGTGGCACAGTCCGGGGCCCAGTACTTC. Its translation is CSVVAQSGAQYF.

V usage is TRBV11-2 and J usage is TRBJ2-3, with TRBD2 as a possible D gene (6 bases). The CDR3 consists of 15 residues. CDR1 is SGHAT and CDR2 is FQNNGV in the germline V gene. Trimming took 2 bases from V and 2 from J, leaving 11 bases between them. CDR3 DNA sequence: TGTGCCAGCAGCTTACCCCGGACTACCACAGATACGCAGTATTTT. Translation gives CASSLPRTTTDTQYF.

This rearrangement joins TRBV30 to TRBJ1-6; maybe TRBD1 (6 bases). With 5 bases removed from V and 10 bases from J, the gap between germline ends came to 18 bases. From germline, CDR1 is GTSNPN and CDR2 SVGIG (reference sequence). The CDR3 spans 14 residues. The CDR3 DNA reads TGTGCCTGGGAACGGGGAGGGGGGGGATCACCCCTCCACTTT. This translates into CAWERGGGGSPLHF.

The chain is built from TRBV6-1 and TRBJ2-1, with TRBD2 matching 10 bases. In germline, CDR1 is MNHNS, CDR2 SASEGT. The CDR3 contains 14 residues. V lost 3 bases and J lost 10; bases outside the gene matches: 6. This chain's CDR3 is CASSDPLAGGEQFF. CDR3 DNA sequence: TGTGCCAGCAGTGACCCTTTAGCGGGAGGAGAGCAGTTCTTC.

The J gene is TRBJ2-7, the V gene TRBV30; a weak D match, TRBD1 (5 bases). Germline CDR1 GTSNPN, CDR2 SVGIG (reference sequence). Trimming removed 1 base at V and 2 bases at J, with 12 bases between. This CDR3 is built from 14 residues. The DNA of the CDR3 is TGTGCCTGGAGTGCCCAGGGAACCACCTACGAGCAGTACTTC. This codes for CAWSAQGTTYEQYF.

The chain couples TRBV10-3 to TRBJ2-4; 7 bases agree with TRBD2. The CDR3 is 13 amino acids. The germline CDR1 and CDR2 sequences are ENHRY and SYGVKD. V dropped 2 bases and J dropped 6; count of bases not matched to a gene: 1. CDR3 sequence reads: CAISEGGGNIQYF. CDR3 coding DNA: TGTGCCATCAGTGAGGGGGGGGGAAACATTCAGTACTTC.

The chain combines TRBV19 with TRBJ2-1; 9 nucleotides agree with TRBD1. CDR3 size: 15 residues. V lost 5 bases and J lost 2; bases outside the gene matches: 4. Per germline, CDR1 LNHDA and CDR2 SQIVND (reference sequence). This chain's CDR3 is CASSETGGTYNEQFF. The DNA of the CDR3 is TGTGCCAGTAGTGAAACAGGGGGCACCTACAATGAGCAGTTCTTC.

V gene TRBV2 combines with J gene TRBJ1-2; 12 bases agree with TRBD1. CDR1 is SNHLY, CDR2 FYNNEI, per germline. There are 15 residues in the CDR3. V shed 6 bases and J 4 bases; nucleotides not matched to a gene: 6. The CDR3 here is CASSNPGQGAYGYTF. DNA of the CDR3: TGTGCCAGCAGCAACCCGGGACAGGGGGCCTATGGCTACACCTTC.

The chain recombines TRBV18 with TRBJ2-7; weak D call: TRBD2 (5 bases). Germline loops: CDR1 KGHSH, CDR2 LQKENI. The CDR3 spans 16 residues. With 4 bases removed from V and 3 bases from J, the gap between germline ends came to 19 bases. CDR3 residues: CASSLATRGNDYEQYF. CDR3 DNA: TGTGCCAGCTCACTCGCGACAAGAGGGAACGACTACGAGCAGTACTTC.

The rearrangement joins TRBV6-1 to TRBJ2-1; D possibly corresponds to TRBD2 (7 bases). The CDR3 loop spans 13 amino acids. Trimming removed 6 bases from V and 8 bases from J, with 14 bases in between. Germline V gives CDR1 MNHNS, CDR2 SASEGT. CDR3 nucleotide sequence: TGTGCCAGCAGGCCGGGCGGGGGCTATGAGCAGTTCTTC. It yields the protein CASRPGGGYEQFF.

The chain combines TRBV27 with TRBJ2-2; no firm D call. V was pared by 3 bases and J by 2 bases, with 7 bases between. Germline V gene sequence: CDR1 MNHEY, CDR2 SMNVEV (reference sequence). The CDR3 has 14 residues. CDR3: CASSLGSNTGELFF. In DNA, the CDR3 is TGTGCCAGCAGTTTGGGCAGCAACACCGGGGAGCTGTTTTTT.

The chain has TRBV14 and TRBJ1-2, with D perhaps matching TRBD1 (6 bases). Trimming cost V 4 bases and J 0 bases, with 12 bases left between them. Germline V gene data show CDR1 as SGHDN and CDR2 as FVKESK. CDR3 length equals 15 residues. The DNA for the CDR3 is TGTGCCAGCAGCCTAACAGGGTTAGCTAACTATGGCTACACCTTC. Protein sequence: CASSLTGLANYGYTF.

The V and J genes are TRBV7-9 and TRBJ2-5, with 10 bases aligning to TRBD2. J gave up 5 bases and V 1 base, and 4 bases lay outside the gene matches. The CDR3 covers 15 residues. Germline V gene data show CDR1 as SEHNR and CDR2 as FQNEAQ (reference sequence). DNA of the CDR3: TGTGCCAGCAGCTTAGTTATAGCGGGAGGTGAGACCCAGTACTTC. It codes for CASSLVIAGGETQYF. The complete variable domain, with remaining parts taken from reference TRBV7-9 and TRBJ2-5, reads DTGVSQNPRHKITKRGQNVTFRCDPISEHNRLYWYRQTLGQGPEFLTYFQNEAQLEKSRLLSDRFSAERPKGSFSTLEIQRTEQGDSAMYLCASSLVIAGGETQYFGPGTRLLVL.